A selection of T cell receptor beta chains follows, all from one sample in a study of T-cell memory formation after mild COVID-19. In TCRdb, the 5' RACE reads were re-called with MiXCR into one record per CDR3 protein. The sample contains 200,000 to 250,000 distinct CDR3 sequences, around 27% of which appear only once. The source material was PBMCs or a T cell subset sorted from them (not recorded which). The receptors here all came from an adult woman who had mild COVID-19 (a few samples of this study predate the infection). Cell type and time point are not known. The CDR3 runs from the conserved cysteine through the conserved F or W. Fields, in order: D gene, clone size, V gene, J gene, CDR3 DNA, CDR3 protein. D genes are given only for firm matches. Size is omitted from some rows. Given values are once, few, many or a class for expanded clones.

>NA|NA|TRBV20-1|TRBJ2-7
TGCAGTGCTCTAGTATACTTGCGGGGGCGCTCCTACGAGCAGTACTTC
CSALVYLRGRSYEQYF
>TRBD1|NA|TRBV12-3/TRBV12-4|TRBJ2-7
TGTGCCAGCGGGCGGACAGGGTCCTACGAGCAGTACTTC
CASGRTGSYEQYF
>TRBD1|NA|TRBV7-2|TRBJ1-1
TGTGCCAGCAGCAGGGACAGGGGGCCGGAGAACACTGAAGCTTTCTTT
CASSRDRGPENTEAFF
>NA|few|TRBV5-4|TRBJ2-7
TGTGCCAGCAGTCGGGACGCCTACGAGCAGTACTTC
CASSRDAYEQYF
>NA|NA|TRBV7-9|TRBJ2-7
TGTGCCAGCAGTTCTGTTGGGGTCGTCAACGAGCAGTACTTC
CASSSVGVVNEQYF
>TRBD1|NA|TRBV12-3/TRBV12-4|TRBJ1-5
TGTGCCAGCAGTAATTCAGGGGGCCCTGGGCCCCAGCATTTT
CASSNSGGPGPQHF
>NA|few|TRBV20-1|TRBJ2-1
TGCAGTGCTACTCTAGGGAACAATGAGCAGTTCTTC
CSATLGNNEQFF
>NA|few|TRBV3-1|TRBJ2-7
TGTGCCAGCAGCCCCGAGACAGCTCCCTACGAGCAGTACTTC
CASSPETAPYEQYF
>TRBD2|few|TRBV29-1|TRBJ2-3
TGCAGCGTTCAAAGAGGGCTAGCGGCCACAGATACGCAGTATTTT
CSVQRGLAATDTQYF
>NA|NA|TRBV12-3/TRBV12-4|TRBJ2-2
TGTGCCAGCAGTTTAATAGGGGCGCCCGGGGAGCTGTTTTTT
CASSLIGAPGELFF
>TRBD1|NA|TRBV7-2|TRBJ1-1
TGTGCCAGCAGTCTAGAGCAGGGGGCTGGTGTAGCTTTCTTT
CASSLEQGAGVAFF
>TRBD2|NA|TRBV20-1|TRBJ2-1
TGCAGTGCTTACAAGCGGGAGGGGAGGTACAATGAGCAGTTCTTC
CSAYKREGRYNEQFF
>NA|NA|TRBV30|TRBJ2-7
TGTGCCTGGAGTCCGGGGTATGACGAGCAGTACTTC
CAWSPGYDEQYF
>NA|NA|TRBV6-5|TRBJ1-1
TGTGCCAGCAGTTACTCGGATCGGACAGAAGCTTTCTTT
CASSYSDRTEAFF
>TRBD1|NA|TRBV20-1|TRBJ1-6
TGCAGTGCTAGATTACAGGGGAATAATTCACCCCTCCACTTT
CSARLQGNNSPLHF
>TRBD2|few|TRBV20-1|TRBJ2-7
TGCAGTGCTAGAGATGGGGCTAGCGGGCACCTCGAGCAGTACTTC
CSARDGASGHLEQYF
>NA|many|TRBV12-3/TRBV12-4|TRBJ2-7
TGTGCCAGCAGGAGACAGGAAAATTTCGAGCAGTACTTC
CASRRQENFEQYF
>NA|few|TRBV14|TRBJ1-1
TGTGCCAGCAGCCATAGAGTACGCGTGGGGCTCACTGAAGCTTTCTTT
CASSHRVRVGLTEAFF
>TRBD2|NA|TRBV20-1|TRBJ2-2
TGCAGTGCTAGTCCCAGCGGGAGGGGTGTTGGGGAGCTGTTTTTT
CSASPSGRGVGELFF
>NA|NA|TRBV29-1|TRBJ1-2
TGCAGCGTTGTGACAGGAGACAGCTATGGCTACACCTTC
CSVVTGDSYGYTF
>NA|NA|TRBV11-2|TRBJ2-3
TGTGCCAGCAGCTTCTCTTCAGCTAGCACAGATACGCAGTATTTT
CASSFSSASTDTQYF
>TRBD2|NA|TRBV29-1|TRBJ2-7
TGCAGCGTTGTGCTGGGACTAGCGACCCCCTACGAGCAGTACTTC
CSVVLGLATPYEQYF
>NA|few|TRBV30|TRBJ2-5
TGTGCACTGGAGACAGGAGAGACCCAGTACTTC
CALETGETQYF
>NA|NA|TRBV7-2|TRBJ2-4
TGTGCCAGCAGCGGGGGAGGGGGCTTAGCCAAAAACATTCAGTACTTC
CASSGGGGLAKNIQYF
>NA|NA|TRBV20-1|TRBJ1-3
TGCAGTACTTCAGCGGGCGGCTCTGGAAACACCATATATTTT
CSTSAGGSGNTIYF
>NA|NA|TRBV19|TRBJ2-6
TGTGCCAGTAGTCCCCACGGAGCATCTGGGGCCAACGTCCTGACTTTC
CASSPHGASGANVLTF
>TRBD1|NA|TRBV5-6|TRBJ2-7
TGTGCCAGCAGCTTGAACCGGGACAGGTCAAAGGATTACGAGCAGTACTTC
CASSLNRDRSKDYEQYF
>NA|NA|TRBV6-2/TRBV6-3|TRBJ2-5
TGTGCCAGCAGTTACACGGGAGCTGGTGGAGAGACCCAGTACTTC
CASSYTGAGGETQYF
>NA|NA|TRBV27|TRBJ2-1
TGTGCCAGCAGTTTATCGTTGAGGGGAAATGAGCAGTTCTTC
CASSLSLRGNEQFF
>NA|NA|TRBV12-3/TRBV12-4|TRBJ2-1
TGTGCCAGCACCCGGCCCGATCGGAACAATGAGCAGTTCTTC
CASTRPDRNNEQFF
>NA|few|TRBV6-1|TRBJ2-7
TGTGCCAGCAGTGAGTGGACCTACGAGCAGTACTTC
CASSEWTYEQYF
>NA|NA|TRBV6-5|TRBJ2-7
TGTGCCAGCAGTTACTCACAGGGAGGTGACGAGCAGTACTTC
CASSYSQGGDEQYF
>NA|few|TRBV20-1|TRBJ2-3
TGCAGTGCTAGCGGAGGCGGAAGAGGGGGCACAGATACGCAGTATTTT
CSASGGGRGGTDTQYF
>TRBD1|NA|TRBV10-2|TRBJ1-2
TGCGCCAGCAGTGACCTGGGACAGTTCAGCTACACCTTC
CASSDLGQFSYTF
>NA|NA|TRBV12-3/TRBV12-4|TRBJ2-3
TGTGCCAGCAGGCGGGCAGGAAGCACAGATACGCAGTATTTT
CASRRAGSTDTQYF
>TRBD2|NA|TRBV7-9|TRBJ2-7
TGTGCCAGCAGCCCAATGACTAGCATCTCCTACGAGCAGTACTTC
CASSPMTSISYEQYF
>NA|NA|TRBV6-2/TRBV6-3|TRBJ1-1
TGTGCCAGCAGTTACTCGGGTGTGGCCACTGAAGCTTTCTTT
CASSYSGVATEAFF
>NA|few|TRBV2|TRBJ1-5
TGTGCCAGCATTACCGACAGGAGCAATCAGCCCCAGCATTTT
CASITDRSNQPQHF
>NA|few|TRBV21-1|TRBJ2-2
TGTGCCAGCAGCAAAGCGGGGAGCGGCGACACCGGGGAGCTGTTTTTT
CASSKAGSGDTGELFF
>TRBD1|few|TRBV27|TRBJ1-1
TGTGCCAGCAGTCCAGGGACAGGGGGCGCGAATGAAGCTTTCTTT
CASSPGTGGANEAFF
>NA|NA|TRBV14|TRBJ2-3
TGTGCCAGCAGCCACCACTGGGGGGACGCTGATACGCAGTATTTT
CASSHHWGDADTQYF
>TRBD2|NA|TRBV7-3|TRBJ2-7
TGTGCCAGCAGCTTAACGTGGTCACGGCTAGCGGGCATCTCAGTGTACTACGAGCAGTACTTC
CASSLTWSRLAGISVYYEQYF
>TRBD2|NA|TRBV7-2|TRBJ2-7
TGTGCCAGCAGCTTACTTAGGACTAGCGCATTCGGGCAGTACTTC
CASSLLRTSAFGQYF
>TRBD2|NA|TRBV7-7|TRBJ2-3
TGTGCTAGCAGCCCCGGACTAGCGGGCGGGACGCAGTATTTT
CASSPGLAGGTQYF
>NA|NA|TRBV4-3|TRBJ2-1
TGCGCCAGCAGCCAAGATATGGGGCGGGAGCAGTTCTTC
CASSQDMGREQFF
>NA|once|TRBV27|TRBJ1-6
TGTGCCAGCAGTTGGACACCATTAAATTCACCCCTCCACTTT
CASSWTPLNSPLHF
>NA|few|TRBV28|TRBJ2-6
TGTGCCAGCAGTTTACCCCACGCTACTGGGGCCAACGTCCTGACTTTC
CASSLPHATGANVLTF
>TRBD1|few|TRBV29-1|TRBJ2-1
TGCAGCGGCTACAGGGGGAATGAGCAGTTCTTC
CSGYRGNEQFF
>TRBD1|NA|TRBV20-1|TRBJ2-1
TGCAGTGCCGGGGCCCATACAGGGGGTTTGGTACGGAGCTCCTACAATGAGCAGTTCTTC
CSAGAHTGGLVRSSYNEQFF